The rows below give T cell receptor beta chains drawn from one sample of a study of shared clonotypes between healthy human individuals. Measured with immunoSEQ multiplex PCR; TCRdb has only the in-frame clones, and not every one. The sample yields millions of clones, about 92% seen once. Sequencing was carried out using naive CD4+ T cells from PBMCs. Receptor source: a man aged 18-30 years in good health. Some clones in this sample may be carry-over from other donors' samples. CDR3s include the opening cysteine and the closing phenylalanine or tryptophan. Each record gives: clone size, V gene, CDR3 length, D gene, J gene, CDR3 DNA, CDR3 protein. The D gene is left open where the match is weak. Where a row states a size, it is once, few, many or the class of an expanded clone; other rows omit it.

clone size: -; V gene: TRBV9; CDR3 length: 14; D gene: TRBD1; J gene: TRBJ2-1; CDR3 DNA: TGTGCCAGCAGCGCCGGGACAGAAATAAATGAGCAGTTCTTC; CDR3 protein: CASSAGTEINEQFF
clone size: -; V gene: TRBV6-5; CDR3 length: 15; D gene: -; J gene: TRBJ1-1; CDR3 DNA: TGTGCCAGCAGTCAACGACAGGCCGGGAACACTGAAGCTTTCTTT; CDR3 protein: CASSQRQAGNTEAFF
clone size: -; V gene: TRBV28; CDR3 length: 14; D gene: -; J gene: TRBJ2-7; CDR3 DNA: TGTGCCAGCAGTTTACCACGTAGACAGAACGAGCAGTACTTC; CDR3 protein: CASSLPRRQNEQYF
clone size: -; V gene: TRBV2; CDR3 length: 12; D gene: -; J gene: TRBJ2-1; CDR3 DNA: TGTGCCAGCAGTGAGGTTAGGGCTGAGCAGTTCTTC; CDR3 protein: CASSEVRAEQFF
clone size: -; V gene: TRBV10-3; CDR3 length: 14; D gene: -; J gene: TRBJ2-1; CDR3 DNA: TGTGCCATCAACAGAGGATTCTCCTACAATGAGCAGTTCTTC; CDR3 protein: CAINRGFSYNEQFF
clone size: -; V gene: TRBV2; CDR3 length: 15; D gene: TRBD1; J gene: TRBJ1-1; CDR3 DNA: TGTGCCAGCAGTGGTACAGGGGGCCGAAACACTGAAGCTTTCTTT; CDR3 protein: CASSGTGGRNTEAFF
clone size: -; V gene: TRBV7-6; CDR3 length: 14; D gene: -; J gene: TRBJ2-6; CDR3 DNA: TGTGCCAGCAGCTTATTTGAGGAAAACAACGTCCTGACTTTC; CDR3 protein: CASSLFEENNVLTF
clone size: -; V gene: TRBV5-1; CDR3 length: 17; D gene: -; J gene: TRBJ2-7; CDR3 DNA: TGCGCCAGCAGCTTGTACCCCCGGGGGGCTGACTCCTACGAGCAGTACTTC; CDR3 protein: CASSLYPRGADSYEQYF
clone size: few; V gene: TRBV7-2; CDR3 length: 14; D gene: TRBD1; J gene: TRBJ1-2; CDR3 DNA: TGTGCCAGCAGCTTAGTACAGGGGAACTATGGCTACACCTTC; CDR3 protein: CASSLVQGNYGYTF
clone size: -; V gene: TRBV27; CDR3 length: 12; D gene: -; J gene: TRBJ2-5; CDR3 DNA: TGTGCCAGCAGTAACGGACAAGAGACCCAGTACTTC; CDR3 protein: CASSNGQETQYF
clone size: -; V gene: TRBV6-5; CDR3 length: 15; D gene: -; J gene: TRBJ2-2; CDR3 DNA: TGTGCCAGCAGTTACCCCGGGAAGAACACCGGGGAGCTGTTTTTT; CDR3 protein: CASSYPGKNTGELFF
clone size: few; V gene: TRBV28; CDR3 length: 14; D gene: -; J gene: TRBJ1-1; CDR3 DNA: TGTGCCAGCAGTTTAAGTAGTAGGTACACTGAAGCTTTCTTT; CDR3 protein: CASSLSSRYTEAFF
clone size: few; V gene: TRBV2; CDR3 length: 12; D gene: -; J gene: TRBJ1-1; CDR3 DNA: TGTGCCAGCAGTGGTTGGCAGCCTGAAGCTTTCTTT; CDR3 protein: CASSGWQPEAFF
clone size: -; V gene: TRBV15; CDR3 length: 16; D gene: TRBD1; J gene: TRBJ2-7; CDR3 DNA: TGTGCCACCAGCAGAGATCCCGGGACAGGGGACTACGAGCAGTACTTC; CDR3 protein: CATSRDPGTGDYEQYF
clone size: -; V gene: TRBV27; CDR3 length: 13; D gene: -; J gene: TRBJ1-2; CDR3 DNA: TGTGCCAGCAGTTTCCCCGGGATGTCTGGCTACACCTTC; CDR3 protein: CASSFPGMSGYTF
clone size: -; V gene: TRBV5-4; CDR3 length: 16; D gene: TRBD1; J gene: TRBJ2-5; CDR3 DNA: TGTGCCAGCAGCGAACCGGGACAGGGTATTAAGGAGACCCAGTACTTC; CDR3 protein: CASSEPGQGIKETQYF
clone size: -; V gene: TRBV9; CDR3 length: 15; D gene: -; J gene: TRBJ1-4; CDR3 DNA: TGTGCCAGCAGCGCCTTACAGGGCACGGGTGAAAAACTGTTTTTT; CDR3 protein: CASSALQGTGEKLFF
clone size: -; V gene: TRBV7-9; CDR3 length: 15; D gene: TRBD1; J gene: TRBJ2-7; CDR3 DNA: TGTGCCAGCAGCTTACCGGGACAGCTTATTTACGAGCAGTACTTC; CDR3 protein: CASSLPGQLIYEQYF
clone size: -; V gene: TRBV28; CDR3 length: 13; D gene: -; J gene: TRBJ1-5; CDR3 DNA: TGTGCCAGCGCCCGGGGAAGCGTTCAGCCCCAGCATTTT; CDR3 protein: CASARGSVQPQHF
clone size: -; V gene: TRBV29-1; CDR3 length: 14; D gene: -; J gene: TRBJ2-7; CDR3 DNA: TGCAGCGTTGAACCGGGACATATCCCCTACGAGCAGTACTTC; CDR3 protein: CSVEPGHIPYEQYF
clone size: -; V gene: TRBV4-1; CDR3 length: 13; D gene: -; J gene: TRBJ1-4; CDR3 DNA: TGCGCCAGCAGCCCGCCGGGCAGTGAAAAACTGTTTTTT; CDR3 protein: CASSPPGSEKLFF
clone size: -; V gene: TRBV28; CDR3 length: 14; D gene: -; J gene: TRBJ2-3; CDR3 DNA: TGTGCCAGCACCGCCGGAGGGCGCACAGATACGCAGTATTTT; CDR3 protein: CASTAGGRTDTQYF
clone size: -; V gene: TRBV6-4; CDR3 length: 12; D gene: -; J gene: TRBJ2-3; CDR3 DNA: TGTGCCAGCAGTGACTCGAGAGATACGCAGTATTTT; CDR3 protein: CASSDSRDTQYF
clone size: -; V gene: TRBV9; CDR3 length: 14; D gene: -; J gene: TRBJ2-3; CDR3 DNA: TGTGCCAGCAGCGCCCAGCCGGTTCCAGATACGCAGTATTTT; CDR3 protein: CASSAQPVPDTQYF
clone size: -; V gene: TRBV10-3; CDR3 length: 12; D gene: -; J gene: TRBJ2-1; CDR3 DNA: TGTGCCATCAGTAACAGGGACGACGAGCAGTTCTTC; CDR3 protein: CAISNRDDEQFF
clone size: -; V gene: TRBV7-7; CDR3 length: 16; D gene: -; J gene: TRBJ2-2; CDR3 DNA: TGTGCCAGCAGTCAGCAGACGTTCGCGAACACCGGGGAGCTGTTTTTT; CDR3 protein: CASSQQTFANTGELFF
clone size: once; V gene: TRBV5-1; CDR3 length: 15; D gene: TRBD2; J gene: TRBJ2-5; CDR3 DNA: TGCGCCAGCAGTGTCACTAGCGGGAGCCGAGAGACCCAGTACTTC; CDR3 protein: CASSVTSGSRETQYF
clone size: once; V gene: TRBV10-1; CDR3 length: 17; D gene: -; J gene: TRBJ1-5; CDR3 DNA: TGCGCCAGCAGCGAGAAATTCAGGGGAGATAGCAATCAGCCCCAGCATTTT; CDR3 protein: CASSEKFRGDSNQPQHF
clone size: -; V gene: TRBV7-3; CDR3 length: 15; D gene: TRBD1; J gene: TRBJ2-3; CDR3 DNA: TGTGCCAGCAGCCTCAATACAGGGGGCACAGATACGCAGTATTTT; CDR3 protein: CASSLNTGGTDTQYF
clone size: -; V gene: TRBV2; CDR3 length: 16; D gene: -; J gene: TRBJ2-4; CDR3 DNA: TGTGCCAGCAGTGAACCGCAAGGACTAGCCAAAAACATTCAGTACTTC; CDR3 protein: CASSEPQGLAKNIQYF
clone size: -; V gene: TRBV7-3; CDR3 length: 16; D gene: -; J gene: TRBJ2-2; CDR3 DNA: TGTGCCAGCAGCTTGCCGGGCGGGATACACACCGGGGAGCTGTTTTTT; CDR3 protein: CASSLPGGIHTGELFF
clone size: -; V gene: TRBV5-6; CDR3 length: 16; D gene: TRBD2; J gene: TRBJ2-2; CDR3 DNA: TGTGCCAGCAGCCCGCGGACTAGAATTCCTACCGGGGAGCTGTTTTTT; CDR3 protein: CASSPRTRIPTGELFF
clone size: -; V gene: TRBV19; CDR3 length: 14; D gene: -; J gene: TRBJ1-2; CDR3 DNA: TGTGCCAGTAGTCCCCTGGACAGACTCTATGGCTACACCTTC; CDR3 protein: CASSPLDRLYGYTF
clone size: -; V gene: TRBV19; CDR3 length: 15; D gene: -; J gene: TRBJ1-1; CDR3 DNA: TGTGCCAGTAGTAGGGGACGGACGGGGGACACTGAAGCTTTCTTT; CDR3 protein: CASSRGRTGDTEAFF
clone size: few; V gene: TRBV5-1; CDR3 length: 13; D gene: -; J gene: TRBJ1-1; CDR3 DNA: TGCGCCAGCAGCGTGGAAGGGAACACTGAAGCTTTCTTT; CDR3 protein: CASSVEGNTEAFF
clone size: -; V gene: TRBV7-3; CDR3 length: 13; D gene: -; J gene: TRBJ2-3; CDR3 DNA: TGTGCCAGCAGCTCAGGGGAATCAGATACGCAGTATTTT; CDR3 protein: CASSSGESDTQYF
clone size: -; V gene: TRBV7-3; CDR3 length: 13; D gene: -; J gene: TRBJ1-2; CDR3 DNA: TGTGCCAGCAGCTTAGTCCCCGACTATGGCTACACCTTC; CDR3 protein: CASSLVPDYGYTF
clone size: -; V gene: TRBV6-1; CDR3 length: 14; D gene: -; J gene: TRBJ1-5; CDR3 DNA: TGTGCCAGCAGTGATCAGGGTAATCGTCCCCCGAAGCATTTT; CDR3 protein: CASSDQGNRPPKHF
clone size: -; V gene: TRBV29-1; CDR3 length: 15; D gene: -; J gene: TRBJ2-7; CDR3 DNA: TGCAGCGTTTTGGGAGGGGGATCGGCGGTCTACGAGCAGTACTTC; CDR3 protein: CSVLGGGSAVYEQYF